The next 24 T cell receptor beta chains were all read from a single sample in a study of follicular helper T cells after annual influenza vaccination. This table comes from immunoSEQ multiplex PCR, and its TCRdb copy is limited to in-frame clones, with some not included. The sample consists of 9,700 or so clones, 84% of them appearing once. Time point given: 2013-2014 season, 7 days after vaccination. The sample consisted of CXCR5- memory CD4+ T cells sorted from blood, taken 7 days after influenza vaccination. These receptors originate from an adult who received the influenza vaccine.

This chain links TRBV5-1 with TRBJ2-2; 8 nucleotides align to TRBD2. Per germline, CDR1 SGHRS and CDR2 YFSETQ. V lost 3 bases and J lost 5; bases outside the gene matches: 6. The CDR3 is 15 amino acids. The CDR3 protein is CASSYLAGSTGELFF. CDR3 DNA sequence: TGCGCCAGCAGCTACTTAGCGGGAAGTACCGGGGAGCTGTTTTTT.

The V call is TRBV30, the J call TRBJ2-5, with D possibly being TRBD1 or TRBD2 (5 bases each). This CDR3 has 15 amino acids. Trimming shortened V by 0 bases and J by 5 bases, and 16 bases separated the two germline ends. Germline V gene sequence: CDR1 GTSNPN, CDR2 SVGIG (reference sequence). This CDR3 reads CAWSVSPGTGETQYF. CDR3 coding DNA: TGTGCCTGGAGTGTCAGTCCGGGGACGGGGGAGACCCAGTACTTC.

This clone appeared a few times. The chain employs TRBV7-2 and TRBJ2-7; tentatively, D is TRBD2 (5 bases). The CDR3 is made up of 12 amino acids. The V gene's germline CDR1 is SGHTA and CDR2 FQGNSA. The V end lost 5 bases, the J end lost 6 bases, and 11 bases lay between the germline ends. In DNA form, the CDR3 reads TGTGCCAGCAGCGGACCCGGGATCGAGCAGTACTTC. Its translation is CASSGPGIEQYF.

The chain recombines TRBV4-2 with TRBJ1-2; D gene ambiguous. V lost 1 base and J lost 7, with 19 bases in between. Germline lookup yields CDR1 LGHNA and CDR2 YNFKEQ. The CDR3 consists of 16 residues. This chain's CDR3 is CASSQVSVSQHVGYTF. The CDR3 DNA reads TGTGCCAGCAGCCAAGTATCGGTCAGCCAACACGTTGGCTACACCTTC.

The table lists this clone with a few counts. The rearrangement links TRBV7-9 to TRBJ1-2; D is uncertain. CDR3 length: 13 amino acids. V lost 4 bases to trimming and J lost 7 bases, with 13 bases between them. The V gene's germline CDR1 is SEHNR and CDR2 FQNEAQ (reference sequence). This CDR3 reads CASSSLPGIGYTF. The CDR3 DNA reads TGTGCCAGCAGCTCCCTCCCGGGGATTGGCTACACCTTC.

V usage is TRBV19 and J usage is TRBJ2-6; 8 bases match TRBD1. After removal of 6 bases from V and 4 bases from J, the junction contained 11 bases not matched to a gene. Germline CDR1 LNHDA, CDR2 SQIVND (reference sequence). The CDR3 spans 17 residues. The CDR3 sequence: CASSSGQGTLGANVLTF. DNA for the CDR3: TGTGCCAGTAGCTCAGGACAGGGAACTCTCGGGGCCAACGTCCTGACTTTC.

The chain combines TRBV10-2 with TRBJ2-1; 7 bases line up with TRBD2. The length of the CDR3 is 14 residues. Per the germline V gene, CDR1 is WSHSY and CDR2 is SAAADI. V gave up 7 bases and J gave up 9 bases; unmatched junction bases: 12. The CDR3 region has the DNA TGCGCCAGCAAGGGAAACAGCGGGGCTGGTGAGCAGTTCTTC. This gives the protein CASKGNSGAGEQFF.

This clone has just a few counts. The genes are TRBV30 and TRBJ2-2; TRBD1 might be the D (5 bases). The CDR3 has 16 residues. V was shortened by 0 bases and J by 2 bases, with 13 bases between the two germline ends. CDR1 and CDR2 (germline): GTSNPN, SVGIG (reference sequence). CDR3 sequence: CAWSVRGQGNTGELFF. Written as DNA, the CDR3 is TGTGCCTGGAGTGTAAGGGGCCAGGGAAACACCGGGGAGCTGTTTTTT.

The DNA of the CDR3 is TGTGCCAGCAGCAATGGACAGGGGGCAGATACGCAGTATTTT. It yields the protein CASSNGQGADTQYF. The chain employs TRBV7-3 and TRBJ2-3; 10 nucleotides align to TRBD1. The germline V gene encodes CDR1 SGHTA and CDR2 FQGTGA. CDR3 size: 14 residues. Unmatched junction bases numbered 3, after V lost 5 bases and J lost 4 bases.

The rearrangement uses TRBV28 and TRBJ1-5; 8 bases are a match to TRBD1. V lost 6 bases to trimming and J lost 2 bases; unmatched junction nucleotides: 3. Per germline, CDR1 MDHEN and CDR2 SYDVKM. This CDR3 is built from 14 residues. The CDR3 sequence is CASRGQGGNQPQHF. The CDR3 DNA follows: TGTGCCAGCAGAGGACAGGGAGGCAATCAGCCCCAGCATTTT.

This sequence joins TRBV28 and TRBJ1-2; D is uncertain. In germline, CDR1 is MDHEN, CDR2 SYDVKM. The CDR3 sequence is 14 residues long. The germline V and J ends were trimmed by 7 bases and 7 bases, with 19 bases remaining between them. The CDR3 loop is CASMSDSRTVGYTF. DNA of the CDR3: TGTGCCAGCATGAGTGACTCCCGGACGGTTGGCTACACCTTC.

The chain joins TRBV4-1 to TRBJ1-5, with D perhaps matching TRBD1 (6 bases). Germline loops: CDR1 MGHRA, CDR2 YSYEKL. The CDR3 sequence is 20 residues long. Trimming took off 0 bases at V and 0 bases at J, with 21 bases between the two ends. The CDR3 sequence is CASSQDLGTRVRYSNQPQHF. The CDR3 DNA reads as TGCGCCAGCAGCCAAGATTTAGGGACAAGGGTCCGGTATAGCAATCAGCCCCAGCATTTT.

The chain couples TRBV10-3 to TRBJ1-3; D remains ambiguous. The V end lost 2 bases, the J end lost 2 bases, and 4 bases lay between the germline ends. Germline CDR1 is ENHRY and CDR2 is SYGVKD. The CDR3 sequence is 13 residues long. CDR3 sequence reads: CAISEGAGNTIYF. DNA for the CDR3: TGTGCCATCAGTGAGGGAGCTGGAAACACCATATATTTT.

This chain uses TRBV27 with TRBJ2-1, with 7 bases lining up with TRBD1. CDR1 MNHEY and CDR2 SMNVEV come from the germline V gene (reference sequence). Losses at the gene ends were 7 bases for V and 16 bases for J; bases not matched to a gene: 7. This CDR3 contains 10 residues. The CDR3 region is CASKEGAHFF. The CDR3 DNA reads TGTGCCAGCAAAGAGGGGGCGCACTTCTTC.

V gene TRBV29-1 combines with J gene TRBJ1-1, with D hard to call. The CDR3 extends over 12 amino acids. CDR1 and CDR2 (germline): SQVTM, ANQGSEA. The V and J ends lost 6 bases and 0 bases respectively, with 8 bases between them. The CDR3 DNA reads as TGCAGCGTGACCGGGTTGAACACTGAAGCTTTCTTT. Amino acids: CSVTGLNTEAFF.

V gene TRBV7-2 combines with J gene TRBJ1-5, with D unresolved. V was shortened by 2 bases and J by 2 bases, with 4 bases between the two germline ends. This CDR3 contains 13 residues. The germline V gene encodes CDR1 SGHTA and CDR2 FQGNSA. The CDR3, as DNA: TGTGCCAGCAGCTTAAGGCGCAATCAGCCCCAGCATTTT. This codes for CASSLRRNQPQHF.

V is TRBV28 and J is TRBJ2-7; D may match TRBD1 or TRBD2 (5 bases each). CDR3 length: 14 residues. V gave up 7 bases and J gave up 3 bases, with 16 bases separating them. Germline-derived CDR1 and CDR2 are MDHEN and SYDVKM. CDR3 protein: CASTVGDSHYEQYF. For the CDR3, the DNA is TGTGCCAGCACCGTGGGAGACAGCCACTACGAGCAGTACTTC.

This clone turned up a few times. The rearrangement joins TRBV4-3 to TRBJ1-6; 7 bases are shared with TRBD1. This CDR3 is built from 17 residues. Germline CDR1 is LGHNA and CDR2 is YSLEER. After removal of 2 bases from V and 5 bases from J, the junction contained 9 bases not matched to a gene. In nucleotides, the CDR3 is TGCGCCAGCAGCCAATTCGGCGGACAGGAGAATAATTCACCCCTCCACTTT. Its protein is CASSQFGGQENNSPLHF.

The chain has TRBV7-9 and TRBJ2-1, with no clear D. The ends were cut back, 2 bases at V and 5 bases at J, with 7 bases in the middle. This CDR3 has 13 amino acids. The germline V gene encodes CDR1 SEHNR and CDR2 FQNEAQ (reference sequence). CDR3 amino acids: CASSLTSNNEQFF. DNA of the CDR3: TGTGCCAGCAGCTTAACGAGTAACAATGAGCAGTTCTTC. Together with reference TRBV7-9 and TRBJ2-1, the CDR3 gives the full variable domain: DTGVSQNPRHKITKRGQNVTFRCDPISEHNRLYWYRQTLGQGPEFLTYFQNEAQLEKSRLLSDRFSAERPKGSFSTLEIQRTEQGDSAMYLCASSLTSNNEQFFGPGTRLTVL.

The rearrangement joins TRBV2 to TRBJ1-3; no clear D. Trimming stripped 2 bases from V and 1 base from J, with 6 bases between. The germline V gene encodes CDR1 SNHLY and CDR2 FYNNEI. The CDR3 length is 14 residues. CDR3 loop: CASSEQASGNTIYF. In DNA, the CDR3 is TGTGCCAGCAGTGAACAGGCGTCTGGAAACACCATATATTTT.

This clone was counted only a few times. The rearrangement uses TRBV6-5 and TRBJ1-2; no clear D gene. The CDR3 is 13 amino acids. Germline-derived CDR1 and CDR2 are MNHEY and SVGAGI. V lost 5 bases and J 4 bases, leaving 11 bases between the germline ends. The chain's CDR3 is CASSRGTAYGYTF. In nucleotides, the CDR3 is TGTGCCAGCAGTCGAGGCACGGCCTATGGCTACACCTTC.

This clone occurred once. Written as DNA, the CDR3 is TGCGCCAGCAGCTCGACAGGGATGGCGGGGGCCAACGTCCTGACTTTC. Amino acids: CASSSTGMAGANVLTF. The rearrangement links TRBV5-1 to TRBJ2-6; TRBD1 agrees at 7 bases. This CDR3 is 16 amino acids long. Germline assignment: CDR1 SGHRS and CDR2 YFSETQ. After removal of 3 bases from V and 4 bases from J, the junction contained 7 bases not matched to a gene.

This clone appeared a single time. The chain joins TRBV7-9 to TRBJ2-6; 13 bases agree with TRBD2. J lost 2 bases, V lost 5 bases, and 3 bases had no gene match. Germline values: CDR1 SEHNR, CDR2 FQNEAQ (reference sequence). The CDR3 spans 17 residues. CDR3 in amino acids: CASSKGLAGAGANVLTF. The CDR3 region has the DNA TGTGCCAGCAGCAAAGGACTAGCGGGGGCTGGGGCCAACGTCCTGACTTTC.

V is TRBV4-3 and J is TRBJ1-5; D is unresolved. Germline loops: CDR1 LGHNA, CDR2 YSLEER. The CDR3 has 13 amino acids. The V gene lost 1 base and the J gene lost 5 bases, with 6 bases spanning the gap. The DNA for the CDR3 is TGCGCCAGCAGCCAAGGGGTCGATCAGCCCCAGCATTTT. Protein product: CASSQGVDQPQHF.